The clone carrying this T cell receptor (beta chain) was recorded at least ten times. The antigen is unknown. Trimming cost V 6 bases and J 2 bases, with 10 bases left between them. The CDR3 sequence is 12 residues long. CDR1 and CDR2 from the germline V gene are SQVTM and ANQGSEA. Quantitative 5'-RACE with molecular barcodes produced the TCR beta libraries. One entry per CDR3 protein, called by TCRdb with MiXCR from the 5' RACE reads. The sample shows 250,000 or so distinct CDR3 sequences, 20% to 30% of them seen only once. The sample comes from a study of CD8 T cells in ankylosing spondylitis. Findings of the study overall: Some motif variants were previously reported in reactive arthritis synovial fluid and blood. Reportedly, matched ankylosing spondylitis synovial fluid was significantly enriched for disease-linked clones. What seemed typical of ankylosing spondylitis blood was a TCR beta motif built from eight highly homologous variants.

The V call is TRBV29-1, the J call TRBJ2-5, with D perhaps TRBD2 (5 bases). The TCR was taken from a male donor with ankylosing spondylitis or in good health (not recorded which). Material for sequencing was blood, either unsorted or a sorted T cell fraction (not recorded which). CDR3 loop: CSVAPGQETQYF. In nucleotides, the CDR3 is TGCAGCGTCGCGCCGGGACAAGAGACCCAGTACTTC.